Following are 6 T cell receptor beta chains from one sample sequenced in a study of blood T cells in healthy people across ages. Together with a sample-barcoded 5' primer, a J-beta primer mix was included in a second PCR lasting about 7 to 11 cycles. A single record per CDR3 protein comes from TCRdb applying MiXCR to the 5' RACE reads. The data hold about 1,400,000 distinct CDR3 sequences, with about 43% observed a single time. The sequenced material came from blood. The source of these receptors is a woman aged 18-29 years in good health.

The chain couples TRBV7-2 to TRBJ2-1, with a possible D match to TRBD2 (7 bases). The CDR3 extends over 15 amino acids. V lost 5 bases, J lost 6 bases, and 17 bases lay in between. In germline, CDR1 is SGHTA, CDR2 FQGNSA. In DNA, the CDR3 is TGTGCCAGCAGCCGGTTGTTAGGGGGGGGCAATGAGCAGTTCTTC. This sequence encodes CASSRLLGGGNEQFF.

The gene calls are TRBV7-3 and TRBJ2-5, with 11 bases that match TRBD2. V lost 5 bases and J lost 8; bases outside the gene matches: 7. The germline V gene has CDR1 SGHTA and CDR2 FQGTGA. The CDR3 has 14 amino acids. CDR3 coding DNA: TGTGCCAGCAGCCGTAGCGGGGGGGACCGTACCCAGTACTTC. This codes for CASSRSGGDRTQYF.

The chain combines TRBV7-9 with TRBJ2-1; TRBD2 matches at 8 bases. The J call is doubtful: the DNA matches TRBJ2-7 better. The CDR3 spans 15 residues. From germline, CDR1 is SEHNR and CDR2 FQNEAQ (reference sequence). CDR3 region: CASSPRTSFDNEQYF. The CDR3 DNA reads as TGTGCCAGCAGCCCTCGGACTAGCTTTGACAATGAGCAGTACTTC.

This clonotype was seen a few times. J is TRBJ2-3 and V is TRBV5-1; the match to TRBD2 covers 13 bases. Germline loops: CDR1 SGHRS, CDR2 YFSETQ. The CDR3 is made up of 17 amino acids. V lost 3 bases and J lost 2; bases outside the gene matches: 6. The CDR3 nucleotides read TGCGCCAGCAGCTCGGGGGGACTAGCGGGAAACACAGATACGCAGTATTTT. This translates into CASSSGGLAGNTDTQYF.

The genes are TRBV12-3 or TRBV12-4 and TRBJ2-1, with D unclear. Trimming removed 8 bases at V and 9 bases at J, with 11 bases between. CDR3 length: 11 amino acids. CDR3 in amino acids: CASELMGEQFF. In nucleotides, the CDR3 is TGTGCCAGCGAATTAATGGGTGAGCAGTTCTTC.

This chain connects TRBV29-1 to TRBJ2-3; no clear D gene. The germline V and J ends were trimmed by 4 bases and 2 bases, with 13 bases remaining between them. This CDR3 contains 14 residues. CDR1 is SQVTM, CDR2 ANQGSEA, per germline. CDR3 DNA: TGCAGCGTTGGACTCCTCGCATCCACAGATACGCAGTATTTT. This encodes CSVGLLASTDTQYF.